Presented here are 10 T cell receptor beta chains from one specimen sequenced in a study of T cell responses to AZD1222 COVID-19 vaccine. The protocol was immunoSEQ multiplex PCR, while the TCRdb copy is restricted to in-frame clones and leaves out a portion. Of more than 70,000 clones listed, around 85% are singletons. Sequencing was performed on peripheral blood, taken on day 0 of AZD1222 vaccination. Source of these receptors: an adult in good health.

The V gene is TRBV12-3 or TRBV12-4, the J gene TRBJ2-1; no clear D gene. V was cut by 5 bases and J by 6 bases, with 5 bases left in between. The CDR3 is 11 amino acids. Here the CDR3 DNA reads TGTGCCAGCAGTCCCCTCAATGAGCAGTTCTTC. The encoded protein is CASSPLNEQFF.

Here the CDR3 DNA reads TGTGCCAGCTCACCACCGTTTGCGGGAGTTTTCTACAATGAGCAGTTCTTC. It is translated as CASSPPFAGVFYNEQFF. The chain uses TRBV18 and TRBJ2-1; 7 bases are a match to TRBD2. The V gene's germline CDR1 is KGHSH and CDR2 LQKENI. Trimming at V came to 0 bases and at J to 3 bases, leaving 8 bases not matched to a gene. This CDR3 comprises 17 residues.

The chain uses TRBV5-3 and TRBJ2-1, with D possibly being TRBD2 (6 bases). TRBV5-3 is an open reading frame, and its role is uncertain. V lost 2 bases and J 1 base, leaving 16 bases between the germline ends. The CDR3 has 17 amino acids. CDR3 sequence (DNA): TGTGCCAGAAGCTTATTTATGGCGGAGGGTTCCTACAATGAGCAGTTCTTC. The encoded protein is CARSLFMAEGSYNEQFF.

This chain connects TRBV2 to TRBJ2-7; 10 bases fit TRBD1. Germline V lookup: CDR1 SNHLY, CDR2 FYNNEI. The CDR3 is 15 amino acids. The trim removed 7 bases at V and 5 bases at J, leaving 11 bases unmatched. CDR3 loop: CASNTRQGAGDEQYF. In DNA, the CDR3 is TGTGCCAGCAACACGAGACAGGGGGCAGGCGACGAGCAGTACTTC.

The chain links TRBV13 to TRBJ1-1; no clear D. The length of the CDR3 is 11 residues. Trimming removed 6 bases at V and 1 base at J, with 3 bases between. Per the germline V gene, CDR1 is PRHDT and CDR2 is FYEKMQ (reference sequence). This CDR3 reads CASRRNTEAFF. The CDR3 DNA follows: TGTGCCAGCAGGAGGAACACTGAAGCTTTCTTT.

V is TRBV11-2 and J is TRBJ2-3; a weak D match, TRBD2 (5 bases). Trimming took 1 base from V and 8 from J, leaving 13 bases between them. Germline V lookup: CDR1 SGHAT, CDR2 FQNNGV. This CDR3 spans 14 amino acids. CDR3 region: CASSLGPTAGTQYF. Written as DNA, the CDR3 is TGTGCCAGCAGCTTAGGCCCCACGGCGGGTACGCAGTATTTT. Full variable domain (rest looked up from reference TRBV11-2 and TRBJ2-3): EAGVAQSPRYKIIEKRQSVAFWCNPISGHATLYWYQQILGQGPKLLIQFQNNGVVDDSQLPKDRFSAERLKGVDSTLKIQPAKLEDSAVYLCASSLGPTAGTQYFGPGTRLTVL.

This chain joins TRBV3-1 (or the pseudogene TRBV3-2) and TRBJ1-5; 8 bases align to TRBD1. The V segment lost 0 bases and the J segment 4 bases; nucleotides outside the gene matches: 2. Germline assignment: CDR1 LGHDT and CDR2 YNNKEL (reference sequence). The CDR3 covers 15 residues. This CDR3 is CASSQDTGGNQPQHF. CDR3 in DNA: TGTGCCAGCAGCCAAGATACAGGGGGGAATCAGCCCCAGCATTTT.

V is TRBV7-9 and J is TRBJ2-5; TRBD2 is a possible D gene (5 bases). Trimming removed 4 bases from V and 5 bases from J, with 20 bases in between. CDR1 and CDR2 from the germline V gene are SEHNR and FQNEAQ (reference sequence). CDR3 size: 16 residues. CDR3: CASSYTSLLGGETQYF. As DNA, the CDR3 is TGTGCCAGCAGCTACACGTCCCTCCTTGGCGGGGAGACCCAGTACTTC. The whole variable domain, remainder taken from reference TRBV7-9 and TRBJ2-5, is DTGVSQNPRHKITKRGQNVTFRCDPISEHNRLYWYRQTLGQGPEFLTYFQNEAQLEKSRLLSDRFSAERPKGSFSTLEIQRTEQGDSAMYLCASSYTSLLGGETQYFGPGTRLLVL.

This clone was found a few times. This chain links TRBV5-1 with TRBJ2-1; 10 bases are a match to TRBD2. CDR3 length: 17 amino acids. J gave up 8 bases and V 0 bases, and 11 bases lay outside the gene matches. Germline assignment: CDR1 SGHRS and CDR2 YFSETQ. The CDR3: CASSLGPSSGSGYEQFF. The CDR3 bases are TGCGCCAGCAGCTTGGGTCCCTCTAGCGGGAGTGGCTATGAGCAGTTCTTC.

This clone was seen a few times. The rearrangement joins TRBV27 to TRBJ1-5; no firm D call. This CDR3 has 13 residues. V was trimmed by 4 bases and J by 0 bases, leaving 4 bases between them. The germline V gene encodes CDR1 MNHEY and CDR2 SMNVEV (reference sequence). The CDR3 reads CASSYISNQPQHF. DNA for the CDR3: TGTGCCAGCAGTTACATTAGCAATCAGCCCCAGCATTTT.